A selection of T cell receptor beta chains follows, all from one sample in a study of tumor-infiltrating lymphocytes in primary liver carcinoma. TCRdb re-called the multiplex PCR reads with MiXCR, one entry per CDR3 protein. Of 90,000 to 150,000 distinct CDR3 sequences detected, around two thirds appear once; the ten largest clones hold roughly 7.3%. Sequencing was done on a sample of tumor-adjacent normal liver tissue. The receptors here all came from a woman aged 55-70 years with primary liver carcinoma and hepatitis B virus infection. CDR3s include the opening cysteine and the closing phenylalanine or tryptophan. The D gene is left open where the match is weak. Size tells how often a clone was seen (once, few, many) or the class of an expanded clone, and some rows leave it out.

size: many
D: TRBD1
J: TRBJ2-5
V: TRBV10-3
CDR3: CAISAGQDQETQYF
DNA: TGTGCCATCAGTGCGGGACAGGACCAAGAGACCCAGTACTTC

size: once
D: -
J: TRBJ1-1
V: TRBV7-8
CDR3: CAISIILGAEAFF
DNA: TGTGCCATCAGCATCATCTTGGGGGCTGAGGCTTTCTTT

size: -
D: -
J: TRBJ2-7
V: TRBV6-2/TRBV6-3
CDR3: CASSTGRPSSYERYF
DNA: TGTGCCAGCAGTACCGGACGGCCCAGCTCCTACGAGCGGTACTTC

size: many
D: TRBD2
J: TRBJ2-2
V: TRBV28
CDR3: CASSHLAGEAGELFF
DNA: TGTGCCAGCAGTCACCTAGCGGGAGAAGCCGGGGAGCTGTTTTTT

size: -
D: -
J: TRBJ2-7
V: TRBV5-4
CDR3: CASSSGQGLGYEQYF
DNA: TGTGCCAGCAGCTCGGGACAAGGTTTAGGCTACGAACAGTACTTC

size: -
D: -
J: TRBJ2-1
V: TRBV11-2
CDR3: CASSLESGSVREQFF
DNA: TGTGCCAGCAGCTTAGAGAGTGGGAGTGTGAGAGAGCAGTTTTTC

size: -
D: TRBD2
J: TRBJ2-1
V: TRBV29-1
CDR3: CTVEMRAGGHSYNEQFF
DNA: TGCACCGTTGAAATGCGAGCGGGAGGCCACTCCTACAATGAGCAGTTCTTC

size: -
D: -
J: TRBJ1-2
V: TRBV6-6
CDR3: CASSYEGNHGHTF
DNA: TGTGCCAGCAGTTACGAGGGGAACCATGGCCACACCTTC

size: -
D: -
J: TRBJ2-1
V: TRBV11-2
CDR3: CTSSLWEDEQFF
DNA: TGTACGAGCAGCTTATGGGAGGATGAGCAGTTCTTC

size: -
D: -
J: TRBJ1-5
V: TRBV12-3/TRBV12-4
CDR3: CASTPMGRQPQHF
DNA: TGTGCAAGCACTCCCATGGGACGGCAGCCCCAGCATTTT

size: many
D: -
J: TRBJ2-3
V: TRBV5-1
CDR3: CASSLMRSDTQYF
DNA: TGCGCCAGCAGCTTGATGAGGTCAGATACGCAGTATTTT

size: -
D: -
J: TRBJ2-2
V: TRBV12-3/TRBV12-4
CDR3: CASSPGGPGELFF
DNA: TGTGCCAGTAGTCCGGGGGGCCCCGGGGAGCTGTTTTTT

size: -
D: TRBD1
J: TRBJ1-5
V: TRBV5-1
CDR3: CASSTGQVLSIASNQPRHF
DNA: TGCGCCAGCAGCACCGGACAGGTTCTTTCCATCGCTAGCAATCAGCCCCGGCATTTT

size: many
D: -
J: TRBJ1-5
V: TRBV6-1
CDR3: CASSAVSLGGQPQHF
DNA: TGTGCCAGCAGTGCGGTCTCCCTCGGCGGGCAGCCCCAGCATTTT

size: -
D: -
J: TRBJ2-1
V: TRBV29-1
CDR3: CCVRVDEQFF
DNA: TGCTGCGTCAGAGTTGATGAGCAATTCTTC

size: -
D: -
J: TRBJ1-1
V: TRBV7-8
CDR3: CVSSLGYDTEAFF
DNA: TGTGTCAGCAGCTTAGGATACGACACTGAAGCTTTCTTT

size: -
D: TRBD2
J: TRBJ2-3
V: TRBV5-4
CDR3: CVSSLPSGGADTQFF
DNA: TGTGTCAGCAGCTTGCCCTCGGGGGGTGCAGATACGCAGTTTTTT

size: many
D: TRBD2
J: TRBJ2-1
V: TRBV29-1
CDR3: CSVEWLAESYNEQFF
DNA: TGCAGCGTTGAGTGGCTAGCGGAATCCTACAATGAGCAGTTCTTC

size: -
D: TRBD1
J: TRBJ2-7
V: TRBV11-3
CDR3: CACSPGTGGNYEQYF
DNA: TGTGCCTGCAGCCCCGGTACAGGGGGTAACTACGAGCAGTACTTC

size: few
D: -
J: TRBJ2-7
V: TRBV4-1
CDR3: CVSSQGPPYEQYF
DNA: TGCGTCAGCAGTCAAGGTCCACCCTACGAGCAGTACTTC

size: -
D: -
J: TRBJ2-7
V: TRBV4-1
CDR3: CASSQAEGSYEQYF
DNA: TGCGCCAGCAGCCAAGCGGAGGGCTCATACGAGCAGTACTTC

size: many
D: -
J: TRBJ2-7
V: TRBV7-9
CDR3: CASSLAGTRTIRQYF
DNA: TGTGCCAGCAGCTTGGCCGGGACACGGACTATCAGGCAGTACTTC

size: once
D: TRBD1
J: TRBJ1-2
V: TRBV3-1
CDR3: CASSQDLGQGSDYGYTF
DNA: TGTGCCAGCAGCCAAGATCTCGGACAGGGTAGCGACTATGGCTACACCTTC

size: once
D: -
J: TRBJ2-1
V: TRBV11-2
CDR3: CAISSTGGKTYGGQFF
DNA: TGTGCCATCAGCTCGACAGGTGGGAAGACTTACGGTGGGCAGTTCTTT